The clone carrying this T cell receptor beta chain appeared a single time. The data originate from a study of blood T cell repertoires in COVID-19. Study in general: There were acute and convalescent COVID-19 samples, and they came from the United States, Italy and Spain. PBMCs, B-cell-depleted T cells, or T cells were the source of the cDNA or gDNA that made up the material.

The germline gives CDR1 LNHNV, CDR2 YYDKDF (reference sequence). The V and J ends lost 1 base and 2 bases respectively, with 14 bases between them. This CDR3 has 16 residues. Authors' methods: Reference gene primer amplification gave nucleated cell count estimates. Generated by immunoSEQ multiplex PCR, the TCRdb table keeps only in-frame clones and is missing some. The V and J calls and the clone size are those of that table, but D and trimming were determined from the DNA. The sample has about 490,000 clones, 80% to 90% seen once. What was sequenced was peripheral blood. J is TRBJ2-5 and V is TRBV15, with D perhaps matching TRBD2 (6 bases). This clonotype was sampled from a human donor in a cohort sampled during active COVID-19. CDR3 sequence reads: CATSRGGGKGQETQYF. CDR3 coding DNA: TGTGCCACCAGCAGAGGTGGCGGGAAGGGGCAAGAGACCCAGTACTTC.